This T cell receptor beta chain was sequenced during a study of cytomegalovirus exposure and HLA in healthy donors. Study-level information: For the 300 to 450 genotyped donors, more than 80% fell within the Caucasian-associated ancestry cluster. General study points: As a later analysis revealed, the rate of TCR association differed by HLA locus, with DRB1 most and HLA-C fewest. When a later analysis was performed, an Asian-associated ancestry cluster reportedly had fewer N-insertions than the approximately 700-donor mean.

In the case of this clone: Its cognate antigen is unknown.

CDR1 and CDR2 (germline): SGHNT, YYREEE (reference sequence). The CDR3 runs 15 residues. The trim removed 4 bases at V and 7 bases at J, leaving 5 bases unmatched. The primer mix had 60 Vbeta and 13 Jbeta primers. Original data processing: A later analysis counted about 80 million unique TCR beta chains, some 10 million shared. Here immunoSEQ multiplex PCR was the method, and the copy in TCRdb shows in-frame clones only, minus some. V and J calls and clone size follow that table, whereas D and trimming were derived from the DNA. The table has 150,000 to 200,000 clones, about three quarters seen once. The J gene is TRBJ2-1, the V gene TRBV5-4; TRBD2 matches 13 bases. The clonotype originates from a man aged 40-55 years in good health and CMV-seropositive. Sequenced sample: PBMCs. The CDR3, as DNA: TGTGCCAGCAGCGCGGGACTAGCGGGATTAAATGAGCAGTTCTTC. Translation: CASSAGLAGLNEQFF. The complete variable domain, with remaining parts taken from reference TRBV5-4 and TRBJ2-1, reads ETGVTQSPTHLIKTRGQQVTLRCSSQSGHNTVSWYQQALGQGPQFIFQYYREEENGRGNFPPRFSGLQFPNYSSELNVNALELDDSALYLCASSAGLAGLNEQFFGPGTRLTVL.